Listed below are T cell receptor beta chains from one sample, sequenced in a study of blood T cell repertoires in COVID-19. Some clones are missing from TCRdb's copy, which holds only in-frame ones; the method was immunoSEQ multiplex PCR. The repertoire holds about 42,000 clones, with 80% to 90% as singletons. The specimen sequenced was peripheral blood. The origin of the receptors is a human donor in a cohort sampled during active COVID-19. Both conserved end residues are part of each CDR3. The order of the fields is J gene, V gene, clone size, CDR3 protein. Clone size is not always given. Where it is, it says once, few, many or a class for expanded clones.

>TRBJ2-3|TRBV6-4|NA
CASSYSSTDTQYF
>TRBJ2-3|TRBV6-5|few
CASRLSGASTDTQYF
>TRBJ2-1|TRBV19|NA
CASSIFTSGLGDEQFF
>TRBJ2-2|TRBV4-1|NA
CASSGGLLRRVSTGELFF
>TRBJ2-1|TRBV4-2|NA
CASSHTGDAYNEQFF
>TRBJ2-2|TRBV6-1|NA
CASSEVGSVGELFF
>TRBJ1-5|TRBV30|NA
CAWSGPSRGQGGNQPQHF
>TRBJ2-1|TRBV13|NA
CASSLGFRGRGDEQFF
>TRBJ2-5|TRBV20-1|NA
CSASLLAGIETQYF
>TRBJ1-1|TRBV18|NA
CASSLSPTEAFF
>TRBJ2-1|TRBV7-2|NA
CASSLGLSAGGPTKQFF
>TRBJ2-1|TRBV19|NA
CASSLESSYNEQFF
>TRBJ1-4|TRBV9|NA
CASSVAAGQGFEKLFF
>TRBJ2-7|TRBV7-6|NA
CASSRGQGTEQYF
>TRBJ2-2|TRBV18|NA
CASSPQQPNTGELFF